Described below is a single T cell receptor beta chain sequence and its context. Its matching antigen is unknown. The data were obtained in a study of shared clonotypes between healthy human individuals. The CDR3 has 15 amino acids. J was trimmed by 5 bases and V by 4 bases; bases with no gene match: 4. Germline V lookup: CDR1 SGHNT, CDR2 YYREEE (reference sequence). At deep level, the assay was performed. Sequenced by immunoSEQ multiplex PCR; TCRdb stores in-frame clones only, minus some. The table includes over a million clones, 95% to 97% detected once. General study results and limits: Naive CD4 clonotype sharing across a handful of donors was approximately 5.2%.

The chain has TRBV5-4 and TRBJ2-2, with TRBD2 identical over 11 bases. The source is a man under 40 in good health. Sequencing was done on a sample of naive CD4+ T cells sorted from blood. Subset in this sample: CD45RA+ positively selected. The CDR3 nucleotides are TGTGCCAGCAGCGGGCGACTAGCGGGGACCGGGGAGCTGTTTTTT. Translating it yields CASSGRLAGTGELFF. Complete variable domain (other parts from reference TRBV5-4 and TRBJ2-2): ETGVTQSPTHLIKTRGQQVTLRCSSQSGHNTVSWYQQALGQGPQFIFQYYREEENGRGNFPPRFSGLQFPNYSSELNVNALELDDSALYLCASSGRLAGTGELFFGEGSRLTVL.